Sequencing of this T cell receptor (beta chain) was carried out in a study of blood T cell repertoires in COVID-19. About the study: The United States, Italy and Spain were the sources of the acute and convalescent COVID-19 samples.

Some clones are missing from TCRdb's copy, which holds only in-frame ones; the method was immunoSEQ multiplex PCR. This sample has 150,000 or so clones, with more than 80% found just once. The CDR3 length is 13 residues. Germline CDR1 MNHEY, CDR2 SMNVEV (reference sequence). The V segment lost 6 bases and the J segment 8 bases; nucleotides outside the gene matches: 5. This TCR derives from a man aged 50-60 years who had recovered from COVID-19. The specimen was PBMCs or T cells enriched from blood (not recorded which). The rearrangement uses TRBV27 and TRBJ1-4, with TRBD1 identical over 8 bases. Here the CDR3 reads CASRQGGEEKLFF. The CDR3 nucleotides are TGTGCCAGCAGACAGGGGGGAGAGGAAAAACTGTTTTTT.